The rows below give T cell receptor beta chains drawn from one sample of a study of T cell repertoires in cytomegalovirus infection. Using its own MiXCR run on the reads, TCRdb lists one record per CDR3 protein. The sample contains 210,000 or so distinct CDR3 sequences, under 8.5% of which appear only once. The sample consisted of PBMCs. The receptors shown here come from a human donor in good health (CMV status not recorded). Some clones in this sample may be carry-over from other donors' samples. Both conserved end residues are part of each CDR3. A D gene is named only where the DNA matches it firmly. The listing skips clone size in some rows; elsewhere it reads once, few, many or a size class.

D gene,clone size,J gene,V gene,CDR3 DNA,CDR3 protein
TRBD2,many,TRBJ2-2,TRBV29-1,TGCAGCGTTGAACTAGCGGGGGGGCTTAACGGGGAGCTGTTTTTT,CSVELAGGLNGELFF
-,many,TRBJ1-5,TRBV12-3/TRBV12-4,TGTGCCAGCAGTTTTTCTACGGATCAGCCCCAGCATTTT,CASSFSTDQPQHF
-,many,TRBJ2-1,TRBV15,TGTGCCACCAGCAGCGAGTCGGGACTGACGCAGTTCTTC,CATSSESGLTQFF
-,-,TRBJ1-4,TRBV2,TGTGCCAGCAGTGAAGTTTTGGCAGCTAATGAAAAACTGTTTTTT,CASSEVLAANEKLFF
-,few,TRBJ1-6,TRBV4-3,TGCGCCAGCAGCCGTAGCGGTAATTCACCCCTCCACTTT,CASSRSGNSPLHF
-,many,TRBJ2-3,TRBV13,TGTGCCAGCAGCCCGAAAAACCAATTCACAGATACGCAGTATTTT,CASSPKNQFTDTQYF
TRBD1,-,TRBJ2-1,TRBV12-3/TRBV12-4,TGTGCCAGCAGTTCGACAGGGGGCCGGGGGGAGCAGTTCTTC,CASSSTGGRGEQFF
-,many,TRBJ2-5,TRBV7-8,TGTGCCAGCAGCTTAGAGAGGACCCAGTACTTC,CASSLERTQYF
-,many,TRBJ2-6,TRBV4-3,TGCGCCAGCAGCCCGGGCCACTCTGGGGCCAACGTCCTGACTTTC,CASSPGHSGANVLTF
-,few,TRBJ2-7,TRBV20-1,TGCAGTGCCCGTACTGTGTTGGCATTCGAGCAGTACTTC,CSARTVLAFEQYF
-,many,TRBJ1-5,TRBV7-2,TGTGCCAGCAGCCTCCGGGGGGATCAGCCCCAGCATTTT,CASSLRGDQPQHF
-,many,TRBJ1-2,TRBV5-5,TGTGCCAGCAGCTTGGACAGGGTCACCGCCTACACCTTC,CASSLDRVTAYTF
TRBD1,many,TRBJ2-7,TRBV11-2,TGTGCCAGCAGCGCCCTCCGGACAGGGAACTCCTACGAGCAGTACTTC,CASSALRTGNSYEQYF
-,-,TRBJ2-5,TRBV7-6,TGTGCCAGCAGCTTAGCGCTAGTCAGACAAGAGACCCGGTACTTC,CASSLALVRQETRYF
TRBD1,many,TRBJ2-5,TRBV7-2,TGTGCCAGCAGCCCGGGACAGGTCCAAAAGACCCAGTACTTC,CASSPGQVQKTQYF
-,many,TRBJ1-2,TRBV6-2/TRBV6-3,TGTGCCAGCAGTTACTCGGGCGGACCCTATGGCTACACCTTC,CASSYSGGPYGYTF
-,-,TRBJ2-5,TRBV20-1,TGCAGTGCTAGAGATTGGGCAGGGGAAGAGACCCAGTACTTC,CSARDWAGEETQYF